The clone carrying this T cell receptor (beta chain) was recorded many times. The data are from a study of human T cells and chemical hapten exposure. Study-wide background: Diphenylcyclopropenone was applied weekly to patients' scalps across the approximately 25-week study. Patch testing was performed with 0.01% DPC on the upper back, with reading at 6 days.

This CDR3 is 12 amino acids long. The ends were cut back, 7 bases at V and 0 bases at J, with 8 bases in the middle. The germline gives CDR1 SQVTM, CDR2 ANQGSEA. Time point specified: pre-sensitization, week 0. Treatment here: therapeutic diphenylcyclopropenone sensitization with weekly scalp DPC. TCRdb itself ran the RACE reads through MiXCR, one entry per CDR3 protein. The table has approximately 79,000 distinct CDR3 sequences, 8.5% seen once. The sequence derives from a man aged 40-55 years with alopecia areata. Some clones in this sample may be carry-over from other donors' samples. This rearrangement joins TRBV29-1 to TRBJ2-3; D gene uncertain. The sample was whole blood, taken in connection with sensitization to the hapten diphenylcyclopropenone (DPC). The CDR3 here is CSAPDSTDTQYF. The DNA of the CDR3 is TGCAGCGCCCCGGACAGCACAGATACGCAGTATTTT.